A single sample gave rise to the 10 T cell receptor beta chains below, sequenced in a study of cytomegalovirus exposure and HLA in healthy donors (TCRdb year 2017). Library method: the immunoSEQ multiplex PCR assay. A mixture of 60 forward primers for TCR Vbeta segments and 13 reverse primers for TCR Jbeta segments was used in the multiplex PCR. Imported from immuneACCESS, the table was reduced by TCRdb to in-frame sequences with V and J called. These copies leave out some clones; in studies compared against another copy, an unresolved V gene accounts for under half, and the cause of the remainder is not known. The sample profile shows about 140,000 clones; roughly 72% of them were found once. In total, the top ten clones hold roughly 1.9% of the sample. The sequenced sample was PBMCs. Receptors were obtained from a man aged 35-49 years in good health and CMV-seronegative.

The chain has TRBV19 and TRBJ2-7, with 10 bases aligning to TRBD2. V shed 5 bases, J shed 6 bases, and the junction held 13 bases outside the gene matches. The CDR3 spans 16 residues. Germline V gene data show CDR1 as LNHDA and CDR2 as SQIVND (reference sequence). CDR3 amino acids: CASSAKPGLASPEQYF. The CDR3 DNA is TGTGCCAGTAGTGCCAAACCGGGACTAGCGTCCCCCGAGCAGTACTTC.

This rearrangement joins TRBV13 to TRBJ2-7; 10 positions match TRBD1. The CDR3 is 16 amino acids. The germline gives CDR1 PRHDT, CDR2 FYEKMQ (reference sequence). Trimming cost V 4 bases and J 1 base; bases outside gene matches: 7. CDR3 region: CASSSSTGGFSYEQYF. CDR3 nucleotides: TGTGCCAGCAGCTCCTCGACAGGGGGCTTTTCCTACGAGCAGTACTTC.

The count of this clone is one. This sequence joins TRBV7-9 and TRBJ2-3; D perhaps matches TRBD2 (6 bases). Deletions cut 4 bases from V and 0 bases from J, with 11 bases between. Looked up from germline, CDR1 is SEHNR and CDR2 is FQNEAQ (reference sequence). This CDR3 comprises 15 residues. The CDR3 here is CASSYGGSSTDTQYF. The CDR3 nucleotides are TGTGCCAGCAGCTATGGGGGGTCGAGCACAGATACGCAGTATTTT.

The chain couples TRBV11-3 to TRBJ2-3; 7 bases are shared with TRBD1. This CDR3 has 14 residues. V dropped 5 bases and J dropped 7; count of bases not matched to a gene: 9. In germline, CDR1 is SGHNT, CDR2 YENEEA. In DNA, the CDR3 is TGTGCCAGCAGCGCCGGGGACAGTTCTAATACGCAGTATTTT. Translated, it gives CASSAGDSSNTQYF.

The genes are TRBV25-1 and TRBJ2-7, with 7 bases fitting TRBD2. J was trimmed by 5 bases and V by 6 bases; bases with no gene match: 10. Germline V gene sequence: CDR1 MGHDK, CDR2 SYGVNS. This CDR3 has 14 amino acids. In nucleotides, the CDR3 is TGTGCCAGCAGGGGAGCGGGGAGGTCCAACGAGCAGTACTTC. Protein: CASRGAGRSNEQYF.

The rearrangement joins TRBV7-9 to TRBJ1-4; 9 bases agree with TRBD1. The V segment lost 4 bases and the J segment 0 bases; nucleotides outside the gene matches: 12. The CDR3 extends over 19 amino acids. Germline-derived CDR1 and CDR2 are SEHNR and FQNEAQ (reference sequence). CDR3 amino acids: CASSSRRGQGLATNEKLFF. The CDR3 bases are TGTGCCAGCAGCTCCAGGCGAGGACAGGGGCTTGCAACTAATGAAAAACTGTTTTTT. The whole variable domain, filled in from reference TRBV7-9 and TRBJ1-4, reads DTGVSQNPRHKITKRGQNVTFRCDPISEHNRLYWYRQTLGQGPEFLTYFQNEAQLEKSRLLSDRFSAERPKGSFSTLEIQRTEQGDSAMYLCASSSRRGQGLATNEKLFFGSGTQLSVL.

This clone was counted between two and nine times. CDR3 in DNA: TGTGCCAGCAGTACGGTCCCCTACGAGCAGTACTTC. This codes for CASSTVPYEQYF. The J gene is TRBJ2-7, the V gene TRBV7-9; the D is unclear. The germline V gene encodes CDR1 SEHNR and CDR2 FQNEAQ (reference sequence). V was pared by 6 bases and J by 2 bases, with 8 bases between. The length of the CDR3 is 12 residues.

CDR3 in amino acids: CASSQTSGAYEQYF. As DNA, the CDR3 is TGTGCCAGCAGCCAAACTAGCGGGGCGTACGAGCAGTACTTC. The genes are TRBV7-3 and TRBJ2-7, with 10 bases matching TRBD2. V gave up 5 bases and J gave up 4 bases; unmatched junction bases: 5. The CDR3 loop spans 14 amino acids. Germline CDR1 and CDR2: SGHTA and FQGTGA.

This sequence joins TRBV28 and TRBJ2-7, with D perhaps TRBD2 (5 bases). V was cut by 6 bases and J by 3 bases, with 12 bases left in between. This CDR3 is built from 13 residues. CDR1 MDHEN and CDR2 SYDVKM come from the germline V gene. The CDR3 sequence is CASSDPGIYEQYF. The CDR3 DNA reads as TGTGCCAGCAGCGACCCGGGAATCTACGAGCAGTACTTC. Full variable domain (remainder filled in from reference TRBV28 and TRBJ2-7): DVKVTQSSRYLVKRTGEKVFLECVQDMDHENMFWYRQDPGLGLRLIYFSYDVKMKEKGDIPEGYSVSREKKERFSLILESASTNQTSMYLCASSDPGIYEQYFGPGTRLTVT.

The chain recombines TRBV5-4 with TRBJ2-7; the D gene is possibly TRBD2 (5 bases). The CDR3 runs 13 residues. V lost 4 bases, J lost 3 bases, and 11 bases lay in between. The V gene's germline CDR1 is SGHNT and CDR2 YYREEE (reference sequence). The CDR3 coding sequence is TGTGCCAGCAGCACCAACGAGGGCTACGAGCAGTACTTC. It translates to CASSTNEGYEQYF. The variable domain in full, with the rest retrieved from reference TRBV5-4 and TRBJ2-7, is ETGVTQSPTHLIKTRGQQVTLRCSSQSGHNTVSWYQQALGQGPQFIFQYYREEENGRGNFPPRFSGLQFPNYSSELNVNALELDDSALYLCASSTNEGYEQYFGPGTRLTVT.